A single sample gave rise to the 20 T cell receptor beta chains below, sequenced in a study of radiation and T cells in renal cell carcinoma. Specified time point: blood 2 weeks post-SBRT. Treatment described: 15 Gy SBRT to primary tumor, nephrectomy 4 weeks later. Method: immunoSEQ multiplex PCR; TCRdb's copy keeps in-frame clones and lacks some. The sample has over 60,000 clones; around 81% are singletons. The specimen was blood, collected from a patient whose treatment included radiotherapy and nephrectomy. These receptors came from a man aged 60 to 69 with renal cell carcinoma.

The chain uses TRBV5-1 and TRBJ2-1, with 8 bases fitting TRBD2. V lost 4 bases to trimming and J lost 2 bases; unmatched junction nucleotides: 5. Germline values: CDR1 SGHRS, CDR2 YFSETQ. This CDR3 is 15 amino acids long. CDR3 loop: CASSTGTRAYNEQFF. In nucleotides, the CDR3 is TGCGCCAGCAGCACCGGGACTAGAGCCTACAATGAGCAGTTCTTC.

This clone showed up just a few times. V and J are TRBV27 and TRBJ2-2, with 9 bases matching TRBD2. CDR1 and CDR2 (germline): MNHEY, SMNVEV (reference sequence). The CDR3 is 17 amino acids. Germline trimming cut 4 bases from V and 3 bases from J; bases unmatched to any gene: 9. The DNA for the CDR3 is TGTGCCAGCAGTTCGATAGCGGGAGAAAGATACACCGGGGAGCTGTTTTTT. It is translated as CASSSIAGERYTGELFF.

This chain connects TRBV11-3 to TRBJ2-5; D call uncertain. V shed 3 bases and J shed 3 bases, with 14 bases lying between them. Germline V gives CDR1 SGHNT, CDR2 YENEEA. This CDR3 comprises 15 residues. The CDR3 nucleotides read TGTGCCAGCAGCTTCGGTGGAGCCGGAGAAGAGACCCAGTACTTC. It translates to CASSFGGAGEETQYF.

In its sample, this clone was seen once. The chain carries TRBV5-1 and TRBJ1-2; D call uncertain. Per the germline V gene, CDR1 is SGHRS and CDR2 is YFSETQ. V shed 0 bases and J shed 5 bases, with 8 bases lying between them. The CDR3 runs 13 residues. The CDR3 protein is CASSLDPAYGYTF. The CDR3 nucleotides are TGCGCCAGCAGCTTGGATCCGGCTTATGGCTACACCTTC. Full variable domain (outside the CDR3, taken from reference TRBV5-1 and TRBJ1-2): KAGVTQTPRYLIKTRGQQVTLSCSPISGHRSVSWYQQTPGQGLQFLFEYFSETQRNKGNFPGRFSGRQFSNSRSEMNVSTLELGDSALYLCASSLDPAYGYTFGSGTRLTVV.

The sample holds one count of this clone. The rearrangement uses TRBV29-1 and TRBJ2-6; D gene unclear. CDR1 and CDR2 (germline): SQVTM, ANQGSEA. Trimming removed 3 bases from V and 3 bases from J, with 3 bases in between. The CDR3 length is 12 residues. CDR3 residues: CSVDGGANVLTF. The DNA for the CDR3 is TGCAGCGTTGACGGTGGGGCCAACGTCCTGACTTTC.

The CDR3 sequence: CASSLAVASNTEAFF. The CDR3 DNA reads as TGTGCCAGCAGTCTTGCGGTGGCGTCTAACACTGAAGCTTTCTTT. V gene TRBV5-5 combines with J gene TRBJ1-1; D unclear. There are 15 residues in the CDR3. The germline V gene has CDR1 SGHKS and CDR2 YYEKEE (reference sequence). V lost 5 bases, J lost 2 bases, and 16 bases lay in between. The full variable domain, its missing parts supplied by reference TRBV5-5 and TRBJ1-1, is DAGVTQSPTHLIKTRGQQVTLRCSPISGHKSVSWYQQVLGQGPQFIFQYYEKEERGRGNFPDRFSARQFPNYSSELNVNALLLGDSALYLCASSLAVASNTEAFFGQGTRLTVV.

This clone was seen only a few times. V gene TRBV15 combines with J gene TRBJ1-4, with TRBD1 matching over 7 bases. Per the germline V gene, CDR1 is LNHNV and CDR2 is YYDKDF (reference sequence). The CDR3 consists of 14 residues. Trimming at V came to 9 bases and at J to 7 bases, leaving 11 bases not matched to a gene. CDR3 sequence (DNA): TGTGCCACTAAGCCCGACAGGGCAGCTGAAAAACTGTTTTTT. Its translation: CATKPDRAAEKLFF.

The chain couples TRBV6-5 to TRBJ1-1; maybe TRBD1 (6 bases). This CDR3 is 14 amino acids long. Trimming took off 3 bases at V and 3 bases at J, with 11 bases between the two ends. Germline CDR1 MNHEY, CDR2 SVGAGI. The chain's CDR3 is CASSYQGLDTEAFF. CDR3 nucleotide sequence: TGTGCCAGCAGTTATCAGGGGCTGGACACTGAAGCTTTCTTT.

The chain employs TRBV5-4 and TRBJ1-3, with D unclear. Germline CDR1 and CDR2: SGHNT and YYREEE (reference sequence). CDR3 length equals 13 residues. The ends were cut back, 0 bases at V and 2 bases at J, with 3 bases in the middle. This CDR3 reads CASSLGAGNTIYF. The CDR3 DNA follows: TGTGCCAGCAGCTTGGGGGCTGGAAACACCATATATTTT.

This chain links TRBV15 with TRBJ2-3; 9 nucleotides agree with TRBD2. The CDR3 runs to 18 residues. CDR1 LNHNV and CDR2 YYDKDF come from the germline V gene (reference sequence). V shed 4 bases and J 4 bases; nucleotides not matched to a gene: 15. This chain's CDR3 is CATSKIPGLAEAPDTQYF. For the CDR3, the DNA is TGTGCCACCAGCAAGATCCCGGGACTAGCTGAGGCTCCAGATACGCAGTATTTT.

The rearrangement links TRBV2 to TRBJ1-1; D possibly corresponds to TRBD1 (6 bases). Trimming took off 5 bases at V and 5 bases at J, with 15 bases between the two ends. The CDR3 totals 14 residues. The V gene's germline CDR1 is SNHLY and CDR2 FYNNEI. The CDR3 here is CASSRGGRETEAFF. CDR3 nucleotides: TGTGCCAGCAGTCGGGGGGGGCGGGAAACTGAAGCTTTCTTT. The variable domain in full, completed from reference TRBV2 and TRBJ1-1, reads EPEVTQTPSHQVTQMGQEVILRCVPISNHLYFYWYRQILGQKVEFLVSFYNNEISEKSEIFDDQFSVERPDGSNFTLKIRSTKLEDSAMYFCASSRGGRETEAFFGQGTRLTVV.

The V gene is TRBV6-1, the J gene TRBJ2-7, with D perhaps matching TRBD1 (6 bases). V was trimmed by 10 bases and J by 2 bases, leaving 15 bases between them. Per the germline V gene, CDR1 is MNHNS and CDR2 is SASEGT. CDR3 length: 13 residues. The CDR3 loop reads CATCLQGTYEQYF. The CDR3 nucleotides read TGTGCCACCTGCCTACAGGGAACCTACGAGCAGTACTTC.

This clone was seen once. V and J are TRBV28 and TRBJ1-4, with TRBD1 as a possible D gene (5 bases). Germline lookup yields CDR1 MDHEN and CDR2 SYDVKM. The V end lost 3 bases, the J end lost 7 bases, and 12 bases lay between the germline ends. The CDR3 is made up of 14 amino acids. The DNA of the CDR3 is TGTGCCAGCAGTTTCGTCCAGGGTAGTGAAAAACTGTTTTTT. It yields the protein CASSFVQGSEKLFF.

The V call is TRBV10-1, the J call TRBJ2-3; D gene ambiguous. Between the trimmed V and J ends, which lost 3 bases and 0 bases, there was a span of 4 bases. Germline V CDR1 and CDR2: WNHNN, SYGVQD (reference sequence). The CDR3 loop spans 13 amino acids. CDR3: CASSESSTDTQYF. The DNA of the CDR3 is TGCGCCAGCAGTGAATCCAGCACAGATACGCAGTATTTT.

This chain uses TRBV29-1 with TRBJ1-2, with unresolved D. The V end lost 2 bases, the J end lost 5 bases, and 6 bases lay between the germline ends. Germline V CDR1 and CDR2: SQVTM, ANQGSEA. The CDR3 is 11 residues long. CDR3 sequence: CSVELGYGYTF. DNA of the CDR3: TGCAGCGTTGAACTCGGGTATGGCTACACCTTC.

The V gene is TRBV19, the J gene TRBJ1-5; TRBD1 agrees at 11 bases. J gave up 5 bases and V 5 bases, and 8 bases lay outside the gene matches. Germline-derived CDR1 and CDR2 are LNHDA and SQIVND (reference sequence). The CDR3 covers 16 residues. CDR3: CASSSGGQGVYQPQHF. CDR3 DNA sequence: TGTGCCAGTAGTTCAGGGGGACAGGGGGTTTATCAGCCCCAGCATTTT.

In DNA form, the CDR3 reads TGTGCCAGCAGCTTGTACGGGGGGGCCGGCACAGATACGCAGTATTTT. It yields the protein CASSLYGGAGTDTQYF. The chain has TRBV5-6 and TRBJ2-3; 8 bases map to TRBD2. Germline-derived CDR1 and CDR2 are SGHDT and YYEEEE. This CDR3 is 16 amino acids long. Trimming removed 1 base from V and 1 base from J; junction bases left unmatched: 5.

The chain joins TRBV6-1 to TRBJ1-2; 10 bases agree with TRBD1. This CDR3 contains 15 residues. CDR1 is MNHNS, CDR2 SASEGT, per germline. V was clipped by 3 bases and J by 4 bases; unmatched bases: 5. CDR3 bases: TGTGCCAGCAGTGACCCTGACAGGGGGCTCTATGGCTACACCTTC. Protein product: CASSDPDRGLYGYTF.

The chain couples TRBV30 to TRBJ1-5, with 10 positions matching TRBD1. The junction had 6 bases not matched to a gene; V was cut back by 2 bases and J by 5 bases. The CDR3 has 15 amino acids. The germline CDR1 and CDR2 sequences are GTSNPN and SVGIG (reference sequence). The CDR3 nucleotides read TGTGCCTGGAGTATGGGACAGGGGAGACATCAGCCCCAGCATTTT. Amino acid sequence: CAWSMGQGRHQPQHF. The entire variable domain, with the rest obtained from reference TRBV30 and TRBJ1-5, is as follows: SQTIHQWPATLVQPVGSPLSLECTVEGTSNPNLYWYRQAAGRGLQLLFYSVGIGQISSEVPQNLSASRPQDRQFILSSKKLLLSDSGFYLCAWSMGQGRHQPQHFGDGTRLSIL.

The chain links TRBV19 to TRBJ2-1; TRBD1 matches 7 bases. Germline CDR1 and CDR2: LNHDA and SQIVND (reference sequence). Germline trimming cut 1 base from V and 9 bases from J; bases unmatched to any gene: 3. The CDR3 totals 13 residues. The CDR3 DNA reads as TGTGCCAGTAGTATAGGGGACAGAGGTGAGCAGTTCTTC. It translates to CASSIGDRGEQFF. The complete variable domain, with remaining parts taken from reference TRBV19 and TRBJ2-1, reads DGGITQSPKYLFRKEGQNVTLSCEQNLNHDAMYWYRQDPGQGLRLIYYSQIVNDFQKGDIAEGYSVSREKKESFPLTVTSAQKNPTAFYLCASSIGDRGEQFFGPGTRLTVL.